The 8 T cell receptor beta chains listed next were all sequenced from one sample in a study of CD8 T cells in ankylosing spondylitis. From the 5' RACE reads, TCRdb called clonotypes with MiXCR, one entry per CDR3 protein. The repertoire holds 200,000 to 250,000 distinct CDR3 sequences, with about 11% as singletons. Sequenced input: blood, either unsorted or a sorted T cell fraction (not recorded which). The receptors originated from a male donor with ankylosing spondylitis or in good health (not recorded which).

This clonotype was seen repeatedly, ten times or more. V gene TRBV10-3 combines with J gene TRBJ1-1; D may be TRBD1 (5 bases). Germline-derived CDR1 and CDR2 are ENHRY and SYGVKD. The CDR3 totals 14 residues. With 10 bases removed from V and 3 bases from J, the gap between germline ends came to 18 bases. The CDR3 DNA follows: TGTGCCACCGACCAAGGGGCCGGAGACACTGAAGCTTTCTTT. Amino acids: CATDQGAGDTEAFF.

The rearrangement links TRBV3-1 to TRBJ2-1, with a tentative D call TRBD2 (5 bases). V lost 11 bases and J 0 bases, leaving 29 bases between the germline ends. Germline V gene lookup returns CDR1 LGHDT and CDR2 YNNKEL (reference sequence). This CDR3 spans 19 amino acids. For the CDR3, the DNA is TGTGCCTCCTCCCAATTGGGGAGCATCCAAGGCAGCTCCTACAATGAGCAGTTCTTC. This codes for CASSQLGSIQGSSYNEQFF.

This clonotype occurred a few times. The chain employs TRBV2 and TRBJ2-3; the match to TRBD2 covers 8 bases. V lost 5 bases and J lost 3; bases outside the gene matches: 7. This CDR3 has 15 residues. Per germline, CDR1 SNHLY and CDR2 FYNNEI. CDR3 coding DNA: TGTGCCAGCAGTCAGGGACTAGTCCTAACAGATACGCAGTATTTT. Amino acids: CASSQGLVLTDTQYF.

V and J are TRBV5-1 and TRBJ2-2, with TRBD2 matching 12 bases. Germline values: CDR1 SGHRS, CDR2 YFSETQ. J was trimmed by 6 bases and V by 3 bases; bases with no gene match: 3. The CDR3 has 15 residues. The CDR3 loop is CASSSRLAGAGELFF. CDR3 nucleotides: TGCGCCAGCAGCTCCAGACTAGCGGGGGCCGGGGAGCTGTTTTTT.

A few counts support this clonotype. V gene TRBV7-2 combines with J gene TRBJ2-3, with D unclear. The germline V gene has CDR1 SGHTA and CDR2 FQGNSA. The length of the CDR3 is 14 residues. V was trimmed by 2 bases and J by 10 bases, leaving 16 bases between them. The CDR3 region has the DNA TGTGCCAGCAGCTTATTGTCGGCAGAGCCGTCGCAGTATTTT. It specifies CASSLLSAEPSQYF.

The CDR3 coding sequence is TGCAGCGTTGTCAGGGCGCAGTATGGCTACACCTTC. Its translation is CSVVRAQYGYTF. The chain joins TRBV29-1 to TRBJ1-2, with D perhaps matching TRBD1 (5 bases). Germline V gene sequence: CDR1 SQVTM, CDR2 ANQGSEA. This CDR3 contains 12 residues. V was trimmed by 4 bases and J by 5 bases, leaving 11 bases between them.

This clonotype was found many times. This chain joins TRBV29-1 and TRBJ2-2; TRBD1 might be the D (5 bases). Germline V gene lookup returns CDR1 SQVTM and CDR2 ANQGSEA. CDR3 length equals 16 residues. V was cut by 0 bases and J by 3 bases, with 14 bases left in between. The CDR3 spells CSVEEGQGWDTGELFF. As DNA, the CDR3 is TGCAGCGTTGAAGAAGGCCAGGGATGGGACACCGGGGAGCTGTTTTTT.

There are many counts of this clonotype. The chain carries TRBV6-5 and TRBJ2-7; D might be TRBD1 (5 bases). Germline V gene data show CDR1 as MNHEY and CDR2 as SVGAGI. The CDR3 covers 15 residues. V dropped 0 bases and J dropped 0 bases, with 9 bases sitting between them. The CDR3 is CASSYSGPSSYEQYF. CDR3 nucleotide sequence: TGTGCCAGCAGTTACTCGGGGCCGAGCTCCTACGAGCAGTACTTC.